This T cell receptor (beta chain) stems from a study of cytomegalovirus exposure and HLA in healthy donors. Study conclusions and caveats: The TCR clusters that emerged in the first cohort tended, a later analysis found, to co-occur in the approximately 130 validation repertoires. In vitro experiments confirmed that a few CMV-associated chains were specific for CMV antigens.

The CDR3 is 15 amino acids. The V and J ends lost 4 bases and 6 bases, in that order; junction bases with no gene match: 10. CDR1 is SGHDT and CDR2 is YYEEEE in the germline V gene. Clones were read by immunoSEQ multiplex PCR, and TCRdb kept only the in-frame ones, dropping some. The data contain 120,000 to 150,000 clones, roughly 86% of them seen just once; the ten biggest clones take up roughly 4.3%. Comment on this clone: What it binds is not known.

Sequencing was carried out using PBMCs. This sequence was found in a man between 18 and 35 years old in good health and CMV-seropositive. The V gene is TRBV5-6, the J gene TRBJ2-3, with 8 bases lining up with TRBD1. In nucleotides, the CDR3 is TGTGCCAGCAGCCCGATAGGACAGGGTTCGGATACGCAGTATTTT. It translates to CASSPIGQGSDTQYF.